Below are 9 T cell receptor beta chains sequenced from a single sample in a study of preoperative IRX-2 immunotherapy in early breast cancer. Sequencing was performed with immunoSEQ multiplex PCR; in TCRdb, only in-frame clones are kept and a portion is missing. The sample carries tens of thousands of clones, around 79% recorded once. The treatment was: preoperative locoregional IRX-2 cytokine immunotherapy. This specimen consisted of lymph node tissue, obtained after IRX-2 immunotherapy. These receptors originate from a human donor with breast cancer.

CDR3 in DNA: TGCGCCAGCACAGACAGGCGAGCCTTCTATGGCTACACCTTC. Translating gives CASTDRRAFYGYTF. This chain links TRBV10-2 with TRBJ1-2; tentative D call: TRBD1 (6 bases). The germline V gene encodes CDR1 WSHSY and CDR2 SAAADI. This CDR3 has 14 amino acids. V was pared by 7 bases and J by 4 bases, with 16 bases between.

The chain joins TRBV29-1 to TRBJ2-7; D is undetermined. V was pared by 4 bases and J by 3 bases, with 10 bases between. Germline values: CDR1 SQVTM, CDR2 ANQGSEA. The CDR3 contains 12 residues. The CDR3 region is CSVGTPNYEQYF. DNA of the CDR3: TGCAGCGTTGGTACACCTAACTACGAGCAGTACTTC.

This clone is labeled as medium-sized. The V call is TRBV6-8, the J call TRBJ2-2; D gene ambiguous. Germline loops: CDR1 MNHGY, CDR2 SAAAGT. Trimming left V 2 bases short and J 6 bases short, with 10 bases between. The CDR3 loop spans 14 amino acids. CDR3 region: CASSYRDFAGELFF. The CDR3 region has the DNA TGTGCCAGCAGTTACAGAGACTTCGCCGGGGAGCTGTTTTTT.

The rearrangement links TRBV5-1 to TRBJ2-1; 7 positions match TRBD2. The germline gives CDR1 SGHRS, CDR2 YFSETQ. With 5 bases clipped from V and 6 bases from J, the junction kept 11 bases outside the gene matches. The CDR3 covers 15 residues. CDR3 residues: CASSSAGVRANEQFF. CDR3 sequence (DNA): TGCGCCAGCAGTTCGGCGGGAGTGAGGGCCAATGAGCAGTTCTTC.

V is TRBV11-3 and J is TRBJ1-1, with 9 positions matching TRBD1. With 3 bases clipped from V and 3 bases from J, the junction kept 5 bases outside the gene matches. In germline, CDR1 is SGHNT, CDR2 YENEEA. This CDR3 spans 15 amino acids. CDR3 sequence (DNA): TGTGCCAGCAGCTTGGTGACAGGGGGTGACACTGAAGCTTTCTTT. Amino acid sequence: CASSLVTGGDTEAFF.

V and J are TRBV28 and TRBJ1-5, with TRBD1 matching over 8 bases. The V gene end was trimmed by 5 bases and the J gene end by 3 bases; junction bases not matched to a gene: 9. CDR3 length equals 16 residues. Germline V CDR1 and CDR2: MDHEN, SYDVKM. The CDR3 loop reads CASSPRTGINNQPQHF. The CDR3 DNA reads TGTGCCAGCAGTCCCCGGACAGGGATAAACAATCAGCCCCAGCATTTT.

The CDR3 DNA sequence: TGTGCCAGCAGCTGGATCGCGGAGTATGAGACCCAGTACTTC. It yields the protein CASSWIAEYETQYF. The chain has TRBV11-3 and TRBJ2-5, with D unclear. Germline values: CDR1 SGHNT, CDR2 YENEEA. The CDR3 totals 14 residues. Between the trimmed V and J ends, which lost 4 bases and 5 bases, there was a span of 14 bases.

The table lists this clone with a few counts. The gene calls are TRBV6-8 and TRBJ2-3; no definite D call. Germline-derived CDR1 and CDR2 are MNHGY and SAAAGT. The CDR3 is 13 residues long. V dropped 0 bases and J dropped 4 bases, with 5 bases sitting between them. The CDR3 sequence: CASSYSFPDTQYF. The CDR3 region has the DNA TGTGCCAGCAGTTACTCGTTCCCAGATACGCAGTATTTT.

This chain joins TRBV10-1 and TRBJ2-1; no reliable D call. The CDR3 spans 13 residues. CDR1 and CDR2 (germline): WNHNN, SYGVQD (reference sequence). V lost 2 bases and J lost 10, with 12 bases in between. The CDR3 loop is CASSEPPTREQFF. For the CDR3, the DNA is TGCGCCAGCAGTGAGCCACCGACCAGGGAGCAGTTCTTC.